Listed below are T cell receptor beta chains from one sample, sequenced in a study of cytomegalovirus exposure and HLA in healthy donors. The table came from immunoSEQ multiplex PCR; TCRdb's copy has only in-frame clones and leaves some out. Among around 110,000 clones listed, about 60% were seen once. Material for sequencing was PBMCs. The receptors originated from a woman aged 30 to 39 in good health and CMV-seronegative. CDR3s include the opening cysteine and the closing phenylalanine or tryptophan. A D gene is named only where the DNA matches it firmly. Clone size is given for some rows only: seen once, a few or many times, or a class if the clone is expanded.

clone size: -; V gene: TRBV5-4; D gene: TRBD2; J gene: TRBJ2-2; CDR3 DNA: TGTGCCAGCAGCTTGGGGCTAGCGGGAGGACCGAACACCGGGGAGCTGTTTTTT; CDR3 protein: CASSLGLAGGPNTGELFF
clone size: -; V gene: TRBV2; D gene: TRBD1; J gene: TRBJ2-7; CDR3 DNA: TGTGCCAGCAGAGCCCGGACAGGACGCGAGCAGTACTTC; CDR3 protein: CASRARTGREQYF
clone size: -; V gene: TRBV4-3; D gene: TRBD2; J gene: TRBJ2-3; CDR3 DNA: TGCGCCAGCAGCCAAGTGTACAGCGGGGCTTCAGATACGCAGTATTTT; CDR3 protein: CASSQVYSGASDTQYF
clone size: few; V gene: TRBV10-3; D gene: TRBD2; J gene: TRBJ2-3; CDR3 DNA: TGTGCCATCAGTGAGTCGGCGGGAGAGGGTACGCAGTATTTT; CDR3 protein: CAISESAGEGTQYF
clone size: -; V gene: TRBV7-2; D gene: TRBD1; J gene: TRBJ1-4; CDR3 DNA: TGTGCCAGCAGCCCCGGGACAGGCCGTGAACTGTTTTTT; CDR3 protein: CASSPGTGRELFF
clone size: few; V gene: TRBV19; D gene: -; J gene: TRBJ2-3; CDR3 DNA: TGTGCCAGTAGTATACGGCGGACAGATACGCAGTATTTT; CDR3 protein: CASSIRRTDTQYF
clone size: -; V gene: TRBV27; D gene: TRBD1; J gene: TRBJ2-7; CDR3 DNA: TGTGCCACCCGAGAACGACAGGGATCCTACGAGCAGTACTTC; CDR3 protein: CATRERQGSYEQYF
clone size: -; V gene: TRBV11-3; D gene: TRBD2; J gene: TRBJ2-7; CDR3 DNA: TGTGCCAGCAGCACATCTCTAGCGGGAGCCCACGAGCAGTACTTC; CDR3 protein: CASSTSLAGAHEQYF
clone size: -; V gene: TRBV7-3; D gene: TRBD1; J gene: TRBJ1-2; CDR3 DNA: TGTGCCAGCAGCACAGGGACAGGGAATGGCTACACCTTC; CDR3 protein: CASSTGTGNGYTF
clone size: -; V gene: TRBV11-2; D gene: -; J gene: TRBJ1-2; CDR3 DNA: TGTGCCAGCAGCTTAGATATGGCAGGGTCTGGCTACACCTTC; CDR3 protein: CASSLDMAGSGYTF
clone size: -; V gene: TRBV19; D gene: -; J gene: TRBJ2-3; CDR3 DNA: TGTGCCAGTACCGGCGGGGACACAGATACGCAGTATTTT; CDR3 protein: CASTGGDTDTQYF
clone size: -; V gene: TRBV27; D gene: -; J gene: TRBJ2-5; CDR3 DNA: TGTGCCAGCAGTTTATCACCCCCGACTACCCCAAATCGAGAGACCCAGTACTTC; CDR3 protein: CASSLSPPTTPNRETQYF
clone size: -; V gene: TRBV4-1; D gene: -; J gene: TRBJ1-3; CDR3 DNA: TGCGCCAGCAGCCAAGCAGGGGAAGCTGGAAACACCATATATTTT; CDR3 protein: CASSQAGEAGNTIYF
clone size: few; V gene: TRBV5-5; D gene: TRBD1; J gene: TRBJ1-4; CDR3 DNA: TGTGCCAGCAGCCCCGGACAGGCGGCTGAAAAACTGTTTTTT; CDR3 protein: CASSPGQAAEKLFF
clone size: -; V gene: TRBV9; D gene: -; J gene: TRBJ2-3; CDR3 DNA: TGTGCCAGCAGCGTAGGGACTATCCCCACAGATACGCAGTATTTT; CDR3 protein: CASSVGTIPTDTQYF
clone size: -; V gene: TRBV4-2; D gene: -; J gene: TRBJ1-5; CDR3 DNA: TGTGCCAGCAGCCAAGGGGGGGTTAGACAGCCCCAGCATTTT; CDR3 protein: CASSQGGVRQPQHF
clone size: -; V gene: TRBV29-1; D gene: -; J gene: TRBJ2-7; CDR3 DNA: TGCAGCGCCCGGGGGCTGGGAGGGGGGTACGAGCAGTACTTC; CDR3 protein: CSARGLGGGYEQYF
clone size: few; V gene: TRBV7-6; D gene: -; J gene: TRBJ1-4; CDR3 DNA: TGTGCCAGCAGCTTTCTTTATCGGGGGGTTGAAGAAAAACTGTTTTTT; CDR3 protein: CASSFLYRGVEEKLFF
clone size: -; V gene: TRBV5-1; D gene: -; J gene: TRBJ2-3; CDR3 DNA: TGCGCCAGCAGCTCGACAGGGAGGTCAGATACGCAGTATTTT; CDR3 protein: CASSSTGRSDTQYF
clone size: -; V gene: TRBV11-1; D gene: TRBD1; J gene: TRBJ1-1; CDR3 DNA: TGTGCCAGCAGCCGGGACAGGAGGAACACTGAAGCTTTCTTT; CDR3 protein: CASSRDRRNTEAFF
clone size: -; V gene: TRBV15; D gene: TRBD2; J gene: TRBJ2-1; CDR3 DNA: TGTGCCACCAGCAGGGGCGGGAGCTCCTACAATGAGCAGTTCTTC; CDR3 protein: CATSRGGSSYNEQFF
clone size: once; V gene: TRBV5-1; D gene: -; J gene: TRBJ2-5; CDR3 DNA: TGCGCCAGCAGCTTGGGGTCTCGGCAGGCCCACCAAGAGACCCAGTACTTC; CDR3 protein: CASSLGSRQAHQETQYF
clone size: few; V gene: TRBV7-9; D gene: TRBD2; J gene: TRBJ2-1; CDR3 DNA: TGTGCCAGCAGCTCCGATCCTAGCGGGACTCTTCCGGGTGAGCAGTTCTTC; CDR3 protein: CASSSDPSGTLPGEQFF
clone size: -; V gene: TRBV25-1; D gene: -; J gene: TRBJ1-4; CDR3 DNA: TGTGCCAGCAGTCCTACAAGGACTCGGGAAAAACTGTTTTTT; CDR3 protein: CASSPTRTREKLFF
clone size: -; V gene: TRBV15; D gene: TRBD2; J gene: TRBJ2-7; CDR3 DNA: TGTGCCACCAGCAGAACTAGCGGGAGGGCCCTCTACGAGCAGTACTTC; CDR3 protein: CATSRTSGRALYEQYF
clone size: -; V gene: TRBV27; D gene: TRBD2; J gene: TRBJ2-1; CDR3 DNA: TGTGCCAGCAGTCCCCGGCTAGCGGGAGCCATTGAGCAGTTCTTC; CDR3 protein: CASSPRLAGAIEQFF
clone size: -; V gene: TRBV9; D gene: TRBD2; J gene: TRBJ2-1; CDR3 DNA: TGTGCCAGCAGCATTACCGGGACTAGCTCCAATGAGCAGTTCTTC; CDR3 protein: CASSITGTSSNEQFF
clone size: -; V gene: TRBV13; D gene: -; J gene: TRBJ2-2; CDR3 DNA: TGTGCCAGCAGCGTAGCAGGGACAAATGCGAACACCGGGGAGCTGTTTTTT; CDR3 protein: CASSVAGTNANTGELFF
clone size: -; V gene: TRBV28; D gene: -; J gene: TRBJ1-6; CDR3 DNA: TGTGCCAGCGGGCGTACCCCGAGTTCACCCCTCCACTTT; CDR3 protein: CASGRTPSSPLHF
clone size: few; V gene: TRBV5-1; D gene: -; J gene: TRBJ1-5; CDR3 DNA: TGCGCCAGCAGCTTGGGCCAGGGCCCTAATCAGCCCCAGCATTTT; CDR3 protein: CASSLGQGPNQPQHF
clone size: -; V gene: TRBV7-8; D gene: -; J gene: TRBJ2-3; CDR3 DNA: TGTGCCAGCAGCTTAGTCCTAAGCGCAGATACGCAGTATTTT; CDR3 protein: CASSLVLSADTQYF
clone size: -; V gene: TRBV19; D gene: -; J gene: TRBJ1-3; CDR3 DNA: TGTGCCAGTAGCATATACGGCTCGACTACAGGGGGAAACACCATATATTTT; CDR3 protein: CASSIYGSTTGGNTIYF
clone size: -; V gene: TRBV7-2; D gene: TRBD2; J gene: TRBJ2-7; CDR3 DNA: TGTGCCAGCAGCCTGCAGACTAGCAACGAGCAGTACTTC; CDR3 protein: CASSLQTSNEQYF
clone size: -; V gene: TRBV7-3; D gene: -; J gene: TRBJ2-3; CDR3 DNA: TGTGCCAGCAGCTTAAACCCCCAAATAGCAGCTAGCACAGATACGCAGTATTTT; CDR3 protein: CASSLNPQIAASTDTQYF
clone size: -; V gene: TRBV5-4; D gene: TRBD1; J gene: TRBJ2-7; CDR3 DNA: TGTGCCAGCAGCTTGGGACAGGGGGGAATTTACGAGCAGTACTTC; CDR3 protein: CASSLGQGGIYEQYF
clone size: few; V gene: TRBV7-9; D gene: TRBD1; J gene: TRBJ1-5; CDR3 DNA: TGTGCCAGCAGCCGACAGGGAGGTCAGCCCCAGCATTTT; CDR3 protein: CASSRQGGQPQHF
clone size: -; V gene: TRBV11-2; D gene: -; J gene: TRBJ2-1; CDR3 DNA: TGTGCCAGCAGCTTCGCCTCCAGGGTCAATGAGCAGTTCTTC; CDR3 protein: CASSFASRVNEQFF
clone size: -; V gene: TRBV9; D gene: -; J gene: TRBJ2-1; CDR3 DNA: TGTGTCAGCAGCGCCGGGTACAATGAGCAGTTCTTC; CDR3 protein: CVSSAGYNEQFF
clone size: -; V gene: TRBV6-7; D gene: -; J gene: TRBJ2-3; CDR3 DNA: TGTGCCAGCAGGGACTGGGTAGATACGCAGTATTTT; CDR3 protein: CASRDWVDTQYF
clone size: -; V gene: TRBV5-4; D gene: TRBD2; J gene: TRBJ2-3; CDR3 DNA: TGTGCCAGTGGAACTAGCGGGAGTGGGGCCCTAGATACGCAGTATTTT; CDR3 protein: CASGTSGSGALDTQYF
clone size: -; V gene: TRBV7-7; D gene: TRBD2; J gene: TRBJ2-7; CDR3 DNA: TGTGCTAGCAGCCCCCTACCGGGACTAGCGTCCTACGAGCAGTACTTC; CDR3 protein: CASSPLPGLASYEQYF
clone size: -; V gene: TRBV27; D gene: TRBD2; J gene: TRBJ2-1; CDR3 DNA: TGTGCCAGCAGTGGGGGGGACGCGATGAGAAGGAGTGAGCAGTTCTTC; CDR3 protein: CASSGGDAMRRSEQFF
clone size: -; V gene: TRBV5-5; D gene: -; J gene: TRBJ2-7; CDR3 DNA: TGTGCCAGCTCCCCCCCGGCCTACGAGCAGTACTTC; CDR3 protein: CASSPPAYEQYF
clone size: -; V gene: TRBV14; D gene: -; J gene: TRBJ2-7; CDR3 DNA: TGTGCCAGCAGCCAACCGACAGGCTACGAGCAGTACTTC; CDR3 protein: CASSQPTGYEQYF
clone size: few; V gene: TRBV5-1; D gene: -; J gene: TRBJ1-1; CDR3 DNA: TGCGCCAGCAGCTTGGCCGTTCTAAAAACTGAAGCTTTCTTT; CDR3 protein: CASSLAVLKTEAFF